Listed here are 17 T cell receptor beta chains from one sample, sequenced in a study of T cells in Graves' hyperthyroidism and ophthalmopathy. TCR beta CDR3 region amplification was performed from RNA transcripts. TCR CDR3 regions were first amplified by RT-PCR with HTBI primers. TCRdb re-called the multiplex PCR reads with MiXCR, one entry per CDR3 protein. The sample contains 470,000 or so distinct CDR3 sequences, 20% to 25% of which appear only once. Sequencing input: blood. These TCRs come from a man aged 18-30 years with Graves' hyperthyroidism.

At least ten counts were recorded for this clonotype. The rearrangement uses TRBV6-2 or TRBV6-3 and TRBJ2-5; D possibly corresponds to TRBD2 (7 bases). In germline, CDR1 is MNHEY, CDR2 SVGEGT. The CDR3 is 13 residues long. V was shortened by 8 bases and J by 1 base, with 11 bases between the two germline ends. The CDR3 sequence is CASARGAQETQYF. CDR3 bases: TGTGCCAGCGCCCGGGGGGCCCAAGAGACCCAGTACTTC.

This clonotype has only one observation. The rearrangement uses TRBV9 and TRBJ2-7, with 11 bases that match TRBD1. The trim removed 4 bases at V and 2 bases at J, leaving 5 bases unmatched. From germline, CDR1 is SGDLS and CDR2 YYNGEE. CDR3 length: 15 residues. The chain's CDR3 is CASSTGTGGAYEQYF. The CDR3 region has the DNA TGTGCCAGCAGCACAGGGACAGGGGGTGCCTACGAGCAGTACTTC.

This clonotype was counted ten times or more. This chain joins TRBV6-5 and TRBJ2-5; D is unresolved. The CDR3 covers 15 residues. V gave up 0 bases and J gave up 5 bases, with 13 bases separating them. CDR1 and CDR2 (germline): MNHEY, SVGAGI. The CDR3 region is CASSYSSILGETQYF. The CDR3 DNA reads as TGTGCCAGCAGTTACTCGAGTATTCTTGGGGAGACCCAGTACTTC.

The table lists this clonotype with many counts. This sequence joins TRBV12-3 or TRBV12-4 and TRBJ2-7, with 11 bases aligning to TRBD2. This CDR3 comprises 14 residues. V dropped 6 bases and J dropped 2; count of bases not matched to a gene: 3. The CDR3 is CASRLAGAPYEQYF. In DNA, the CDR3 is TGTGCCAGCAGACTAGCGGGGGCCCCCTACGAGCAGTACTTC.

This clonotype was detected ten times or more. The rearrangement links TRBV6-1 to TRBJ1-1; a weak D match, TRBD1 (5 bases). This CDR3 is 12 amino acids long. Trimming pared 5 bases from V and 6 bases from J, leaving 10 bases between. The germline V gene encodes CDR1 MNHNS and CDR2 SASEGT. The DNA for the CDR3 is TGTGCCAGCAGTACCCAGGGAGCTGAAGCTTTCTTT. Translated, it gives CASSTQGAEAFF.

In its sample, this clonotype was seen many times. This chain uses TRBV13 with TRBJ2-7; D is perhaps TRBD1 or TRBD2 (5 bases each). Per germline, CDR1 PRHDT and CDR2 FYEKMQ (reference sequence). This CDR3 contains 14 residues. The V end was cut by 4 bases, the J end by 3 bases, with 13 bases between. The CDR3 region has the DNA TGTGCCAGCAGCTCTCGGGACGGCTACTACGAGCAGTACTTC. The encoded protein is CASSSRDGYYEQYF.

To note about this clonotype: A much larger clone lies one base from this, so it may be a read error. The chain carries TRBV14 and TRBJ1-1; D ambiguous. The CDR3 contains 11 residues. Germline V gene lookup returns CDR1 SGHDN and CDR2 FVKESK. In DNA form, the CDR3 reads TGTTCCAGCAGCCAAGGTTGGCGAGCTTTCTTT. Translated, it gives CSSSQGWRAFF.

The V call is TRBV6-2 or TRBV6-3, the J call TRBJ2-7; 7 nucleotides agree with TRBD1. The CDR3 has 14 amino acids. J lost 4 bases, V lost 5 bases, and 8 bases had no gene match. Germline-derived CDR1 and CDR2 are MNHEY and SVGEGT. CDR3 residues: CASSPTGEIYEQYF. In DNA form, the CDR3 reads TGTGCCAGCAGTCCCACAGGGGAAATATACGAGCAGTACTTC.

This clonotype came up many times. The CDR3 nucleotides are TGCGCCAGCAGTGAGTCAGAGTTGGGTGGCTACACCTTC. Translation gives CASSESELGGYTF. This chain connects TRBV10-1 to TRBJ1-2, with no clear D. This CDR3 spans 13 amino acids. Germline-derived CDR1 and CDR2 are WNHNN and SYGVQD (reference sequence). The V end was cut by 0 bases, the J end by 7 bases, with 9 bases between.

This clonotype showed up just a few times. The chain carries TRBV20-1 and TRBJ1-3, with unresolved D. The CDR3 totals 12 residues. CDR1 is DFQATT and CDR2 is SNEGSKA in the germline V gene (reference sequence). V was trimmed by 3 bases and J by 1 base, leaving 4 bases between them. The CDR3 DNA sequence: TGCAGTGCTAGCTCTTCTGGAAACACCATATATTTT. Translation gives CSASSSGNTIYF.

V is TRBV6-1 and J is TRBJ2-7; D unresolved. Germline V CDR1 and CDR2: MNHNS, SASEGT. The CDR3 sequence is 14 residues long. V lost 5 bases and J lost 9, with 20 bases in between. The CDR3 spells CASSQGRVVLSQYF. DNA of the CDR3: TGTGCCAGCAGTCAAGGACGGGTAGTACTTTCGCAGTACTTC.

This clonotype was picked up many times. This chain uses TRBV15 with TRBJ2-3; the match to TRBD2 covers 8 bases. This CDR3 has 18 amino acids. J gave up 1 base and V 5 bases, and 14 bases lay outside the gene matches. CDR1 and CDR2 from the germline V gene are LNHNV and YYDKDF (reference sequence). Here the CDR3 DNA reads TGTGCCACCAGCTCCCGCAGAGGGAGCGGGGGCCGCACAGATACGCAGTATTTT. Protein: CATSSRRGSGGRTDTQYF.

This clonotype was detected many times. The rearrangement uses TRBV6-1 and TRBJ1-5, with a weak D call TRBD1 (5 bases). Germline V lookup: CDR1 MNHNS, CDR2 SASEGT. V lost 4 bases to trimming and J lost 6 bases, with 25 bases between them. CDR3 length equals 18 residues. CDR3 region: CASSGHSGEYIVVQPQHF. Here the CDR3 DNA reads TGTGCCAGCAGTGGCCATTCGGGGGAGTACATTGTGGTTCAGCCCCAGCATTTT.

This clonotype was seen a handful of times. The CDR3 region is CASSELRGTEAFF. The CDR3 region has the DNA TGTGCCAGCAGTGAACTCAGGGGCACTGAAGCTTTCTTT. The chain recombines TRBV6-1 with TRBJ1-1; tentatively, D is TRBD1 (6 bases). V lost 2 bases and J lost 4, with 8 bases in between. CDR3 length: 13 residues. In germline, CDR1 is MNHNS, CDR2 SASEGT.

This clonotype has at least ten counts. The chain is built from TRBV20-1 and TRBJ2-5, with D possibly TRBD1 on 6 matching bases. The V and J ends lost 0 bases and 1 base respectively, with 21 bases between them. The CDR3 is made up of 18 amino acids. Looked up from germline, CDR1 is DFQATT and CDR2 is SNEGSKA (reference sequence). The CDR3 DNA is TGCAGTGCTAGAGATCTTGAGGCAGGGGTCATTTTCCAAGAGACCCAGTACTTC. This translates into CSARDLEAGVIFQETQYF.

In its sample, this clonotype was seen many times. J is TRBJ2-7 and V is TRBV12-3 or TRBV12-4, with TRBD2 matching over 8 bases. This CDR3 is built from 16 residues. J lost 0 bases, V lost 6 bases, and 10 bases had no gene match. CDR3 nucleotides: TGTGCCAGCAGGCTAAGCGGGGGACCCAACTCCTACGAGCAGTACTTC. This sequence encodes CASRLSGGPNSYEQYF.

In this sample, this clonotype turned up a few times. The chain links TRBV27 to TRBJ1-6; a possible D gene is TRBD1 (5 bases). Germline loops: CDR1 MNHEY, CDR2 SMNVEV (reference sequence). CDR3 size: 15 residues. V was clipped by 3 bases and J by 5 bases, with 11 bases between them. The CDR3: CASSLRQGNNSPLHF. CDR3 in DNA: TGTGCCAGCAGTTTGCGGCAGGGTAATAATTCACCCCTCCACTTT.